This T cell receptor (beta chain) was obtained from a study of T cell responses to AZD1222 COVID-19 vaccine. The repertoire was sequenced with immunoSEQ multiplex PCR; TCRdb's copy has only in-frame clones and lacks some. This table holds roughly 35,000 clones, 86% found once. Study observations and caveats: Sampled repertoires all dated from after the peak T cell response.

With 5 bases removed from V and 6 bases from J, the gap between germline ends came to 26 bases. This CDR3 is built from 17 residues. The germline V gene has CDR1 ENHRY and CDR2 SYGVKD. A single count supports this clone. No antigen is known for it. Material: peripheral blood, obtained 28 days after the second AZD1222 dose. This clonotype originated in an adult who received the AZD1222 COVID-19 vaccine. The chain combines TRBV10-3 with TRBJ2-7; D perhaps matches TRBD2 (7 bases). CDR3 sequence reads: CAISTGIGLGGDSEQYF. CDR3 DNA sequence: TGTGCCATCAGTACCGGGATCGGGCTAGGGGGGGACTCCGAGCAGTACTTC.